What follows is one TCR beta chain and its context. The antigen it recognizes is unknown. No clone much larger than this one lies a single base away; base qualities are absent. The V end loses 0 bases and the J end loses 4 bases, and a stretch of 7 bases separates them. Sequences SGHRS (CDR1) and YFSETQ (CDR2) are obtained from the germline V gene. From the cysteine up to the phenylalanine, the CDR3 has a length of 13 residues. CDR3 DNA only is kept here, 39 bases in frame from base 1. Whole blood was collected in K2EDTA tubes by collaborating institutions according to the institutions' own protocols. For TCRbeta analysis, collaborator samples were shipped as frozen whole blood, as isolated PBMCs, or as DNA extracted from either sample type. The entry originates in a study of blood T cell repertoires in COVID-19 (dated by TCRdb to the early 2020s). In terms of the full investigation: Samples from collaborators originated in the United States, Italy and Spain and spanned both the acute and convalescent phases of COVID-19. Subjects who had been exposed to COVID-19, were actively infected with it, or had recovered from it provided the deeply sampled blood TCRbeta repertoires that made up the dataset. The repertoires were made available in a free public database intended to serve as a resource for research on the immune response to SARS-CoV-2. Samples were obtained from the ongoing ImmuneRACE study (first 160 participants) and from 1,254 subjects provided by 6 global collaborators. A de-identified subject ID, COVID-19 status, age in years and sex were almost always included in the sample metadata. The prospective study material was composed of cDNA or gDNA derived from T cells, B-cell-depleted T cells, or PBMCs. Where HLA class I and class II types were available, the types were taken from metadata supplied by the sample provider, not from assay-based typing.

TCRbeta CDR3 regions were amplified from genomic DNA by means of the immunoSEQ Assay, a bias-controlled multiplex PCR. Turning to the authors' computational methods: The number of nucleated cells in each sample was estimated by amplification of reference gene primers within the assay. Sequence reads were collapsed and filtered to measure the absolute abundance of every unique TCRbeta CDR3 rearrangement. For each sample, productive Simpson clonality was calculated as the square root of Simpson's diversity index across productive rearrangements. In TCRdb, the immuneACCESS table is reduced to in-frame sequences with V and J assigned. These tables do not hold every clone; where another copy was compared, an unresolved V gene accounts for under half, and the others remain unexplained. Clone size and the V and J calls come from that table; the DNA yielded D and trimming. The sample data list some 70,000 clones, and around 87% of these were observed just once. The top ten constitute about 6.6% of the sample.

Results the study describes overall, beyond this receptor: The quantity of clinical and demographic metadata differed by source and by participant and was supplied without curation.

The chain was built from TRBV5-1 and TRBJ1-2; tentative D gene TRBD1, with 5 bases matching. The source is a man aged 50-59 years with active COVID-19. Sequencing was carried out using peripheral blood. The CDR3 sequence is CASSLETVYGYTF. The DNA sequence follows: TGCGCCAGCAGCTTGGAGACAGTCTATGGCTACACCTTC.